Shown below are 19 T cell receptor beta chains from a single sample sequenced in a study of T-cell memory formation after mild COVID-19. TCRdb re-called the 5' RACE reads through MiXCR, storing one row per CDR3 protein. In the table there are roughly 580,000 distinct CDR3 sequences, over 15% of which are singletons. The sequenced sample consisted of PBMCs or a T cell subset sorted from them (not recorded which). These receptors were obtained from an adult woman who had mild COVID-19 (a few samples of this study predate the infection). Cell type and time point are not known.

The genes are TRBV19 and TRBJ2-2, with TRBD1 identical over 7 bases. The CDR3 length is 15 residues. The ends lost 4 bases at V and 4 bases at J; junction bases unmatched: 6. Germline assignment: CDR1 LNHDA and CDR2 SQIVND (reference sequence). This CDR3 is CASSTPDRRTGELFF. The CDR3 coding sequence is TGTGCCAGTAGTACCCCGGACAGGCGCACCGGGGAGCTGTTTTTT.

DNA for the CDR3: TGCAGCGTTCTAGGGGATACCGGGGAGCTGTTTTTT. Its protein is CSVLGDTGELFF. The J gene is TRBJ2-2, the V gene TRBV29-1, with TRBD1 as a possible D gene (5 bases). This CDR3 contains 12 residues. The V gene lost 5 bases and the J gene lost 5 bases, with 9 bases spanning the gap. Germline CDR1 and CDR2: SQVTM and ANQGSEA.

The rearrangement joins TRBV29-1 to TRBJ2-1; 8 positions match TRBD2. The CDR3 runs to 15 residues. Germline V gene sequence: CDR1 SQVTM, CDR2 ANQGSEA. The ends lost 5 bases at V and 1 base at J; junction bases unmatched: 7. CDR3 amino acids: CSVRGREESYNEQFF. CDR3 nucleotide sequence: TGCAGCGTTCGGGGGCGGGAGGAGTCCTACAATGAGCAGTTCTTC.

J is TRBJ2-3 and V is TRBV19; unclear D gene. Trimming took 3 bases from V and 7 from J, leaving 8 bases between them. This CDR3 comprises 12 residues. Germline V gives CDR1 LNHDA, CDR2 SQIVND (reference sequence). The CDR3 nucleotides are TGTGCCAGTAGTATGATGAGTAATACGCAGTATTTT. This encodes CASSMMSNTQYF.

The rearrangement uses TRBV19 and TRBJ2-6; the D gene is possibly TRBD1 (6 bases). Germline V gene data show CDR1 as LNHDA and CDR2 as SQIVND (reference sequence). The CDR3 runs 18 residues. V gave up 8 bases and J gave up 1 base, with 21 bases separating them. Written as DNA, the CDR3 is TGTGCCAGTCTAAAGGGGCAGGGGTTTGGTTCTGGGGCCAACGTCCTGACTTTC. Its translation: CASLKGQGFGSGANVLTF.

The chain employs TRBV7-2 and TRBJ1-4; D is uncertain. Trimming removed 1 base from V and 11 bases from J, with 14 bases in between. CDR1 and CDR2 (germline): SGHTA, FQGNSA. This CDR3 region has 14 residues. The CDR3 spells CASSLESFVGKLFF. The CDR3 DNA reads TGTGCCAGCAGCTTAGAAAGTTTTGTTGGGAAACTGTTTTTT.

This sequence joins TRBV18 and TRBJ2-1; D gene ambiguous. This CDR3 is 13 amino acids long. Germline values: CDR1 KGHSH, CDR2 LQKENI. The ends were cut back, 0 bases at V and 4 bases at J, with 4 bases in the middle. CDR3 residues: CASSPPLYNEQFF. The CDR3 DNA follows: TGTGCCAGCTCACCACCGCTGTACAATGAGCAGTTCTTC. The full variable domain, its missing parts supplied by reference TRBV18 and TRBJ2-1, is NAGVMQNPRHLVRRRGQEARLRCSPMKGHSHVYWYRQLPEEGLKFMVYLQKENIIDESGMPKERFSAEFPKEGPSILRIQQVVRGDSAAYFCASSPPLYNEQFFGPGTRLTVL.

Here the CDR3 reads CASSLGTGVTHQPQHF. The CDR3 nucleotides are TGTGCCAGCAGTTTGGGGACAGGGGTTACCCATCAGCCCCAGCATTTT. This chain uses TRBV27 with TRBJ1-5; 10 bases fit TRBD1. With V trimmed by 3 bases and J by 5 bases, 7 bases remained unmatched. This CDR3 region has 16 residues. Germline lookup yields CDR1 MNHEY and CDR2 SMNVEV (reference sequence).

This clonotype occurred a few times. This sequence joins TRBV5-6 and TRBJ2-7; 7 nucleotides match TRBD1. The CDR3 is 14 amino acids. The J segment lost 3 bases and the V segment lost 1 base, leaving 4 bases of the junction unmatched. Germline CDR1 reads SGHDT; CDR2 reads YYEEEE. DNA for the CDR3: TGTGCCAGCAGCTTGACAGGGGTCCGCTACGAGCAGTACTTC. Translating gives CASSLTGVRYEQYF.

The DNA for the CDR3 is TGCAGCGTTGATCAGTGGGAAGCCGATACGCAGTATTTT. It is translated as CSVDQWEADTQYF. The chain is built from TRBV29-1 and TRBJ2-3; no reliable D call. CDR1 SQVTM and CDR2 ANQGSEA come from the germline V gene. Trimming pared 3 bases from V and 6 bases from J, leaving 13 bases between. This CDR3 has 13 residues.

The V gene is TRBV5-6, the J gene TRBJ2-5; D could derive from TRBD1 or TRBD2 (5 bases each). The length of the CDR3 is 14 residues. Looked up from germline, CDR1 is SGHDT and CDR2 is YYEEEE. Trimming removed 4 bases at V and 7 bases at J, with 17 bases between. CDR3 residues: CASSPGTRLGTQYF. The CDR3 region has the DNA TGTGCCAGCAGCCCTGGGACGCGGTTAGGGACCCAGTACTTC.

This clonotype was picked up a small number of times. This chain joins TRBV5-1 and TRBJ2-1; TRBD2 matches at 14 bases. Unmatched junction bases numbered 8, after V lost 6 bases and J lost 9 bases. CDR3 length equals 15 residues. From germline, CDR1 is SGHRS and CDR2 YFSETQ. The CDR3 is CASKTSGGVSGEQFF. In DNA form, the CDR3 reads TGCGCCAGCAAGACTAGCGGGGGGGTAAGTGGTGAGCAGTTCTTC.

The rearrangement links TRBV19 to TRBJ1-2; D is undetermined. V was shortened by 3 bases and J by 0 bases, with 11 bases between the two germline ends. CDR3 length equals 15 residues. The V gene's germline CDR1 is LNHDA and CDR2 SQIVND (reference sequence). CDR3 amino acids: CASSITGSTNYGYTF. As DNA, the CDR3 is TGTGCCAGTAGTATCACGGGGAGCACTAACTATGGCTACACCTTC.

This clonotype turned up a few times. J is TRBJ2-1 and V is TRBV20-1, with 8 positions matching TRBD2. V was pared by 5 bases and J by 4 bases, with 7 bases of the junction left unmatched. Germline V gives CDR1 DFQATT, CDR2 SNEGSKA (reference sequence). The CDR3 totals 14 residues. The CDR3 loop reads CSALGLAGYNEQFF. In nucleotides, the CDR3 is TGCAGTGCTCTCGGACTAGCCGGTTACAATGAGCAGTTCTTC.

The table lists this clonotype with many counts. The chain is built from TRBV6-5 and TRBJ2-7, with 7 bases identical to TRBD2. CDR3 size: 16 residues. Germline loops: CDR1 MNHEY, CDR2 SVGAGI. With V trimmed by 6 bases and J by 0 bases, 11 bases remained unmatched. CDR3 in amino acids: CASSYGTIQSSYEQYF. Written as DNA, the CDR3 is TGTGCCAGCAGCTACGGGACTATCCAGAGCTCCTACGAGCAGTACTTC.

This clonotype was detected a few times. The J gene is TRBJ1-4, the V gene TRBV7-9; TRBD1 might be the D (5 bases). Germline CDR1 reads SEHNR; CDR2 reads FQNEAQ (reference sequence). This CDR3 has 13 residues. Trimming removed 3 bases from V and 7 bases from J, with 9 bases in between. For the CDR3, the DNA is TGTGCCAGCAGCTTCAGACAGAGTGAAAAACTGTTTTTT. Translating gives CASSFRQSEKLFF.

The rearrangement joins TRBV5-1 to TRBJ2-1; 10 bases map to TRBD1. In germline, CDR1 is SGHRS, CDR2 YFSETQ. This CDR3 is built from 14 residues. The ends lost 5 bases at V and 9 bases at J; junction bases unmatched: 8. CDR3 bases: TGCGCCAGCAGTTCCGGGACAGGGGTTGGTGAGCAGTTCTTC. Amino acids: CASSSGTGVGEQFF.

This chain joins TRBV7-9 and TRBJ1-1; TRBD1 matches 7 bases. The CDR3 covers 20 residues. Germline CDR1 is SEHNR and CDR2 is FQNEAQ (reference sequence). J lost 6 bases, V lost 1 base, and 23 bases had no gene match. CDR3 sequence reads: CASSLGSLVDGREGTAEAFF. CDR3 sequence (DNA): TGTGCCAGCAGCTTAGGTAGTCTGGTCGACGGCAGGGAAGGGACAGCTGAAGCTTTCTTT.

This clonotype was seen a handful of times. This chain uses TRBV5-1 with TRBJ2-2; no clear D gene. Germline V gene data show CDR1 as SGHRS and CDR2 as YFSETQ. V was trimmed by 3 bases and J by 6 bases, leaving 12 bases between them. The CDR3 consists of 14 residues. Here the CDR3 reads CASSYSGSPGELFF. The DNA for the CDR3 is TGCGCCAGCAGCTATTCCGGTAGCCCCGGGGAGCTGTTTTTT.